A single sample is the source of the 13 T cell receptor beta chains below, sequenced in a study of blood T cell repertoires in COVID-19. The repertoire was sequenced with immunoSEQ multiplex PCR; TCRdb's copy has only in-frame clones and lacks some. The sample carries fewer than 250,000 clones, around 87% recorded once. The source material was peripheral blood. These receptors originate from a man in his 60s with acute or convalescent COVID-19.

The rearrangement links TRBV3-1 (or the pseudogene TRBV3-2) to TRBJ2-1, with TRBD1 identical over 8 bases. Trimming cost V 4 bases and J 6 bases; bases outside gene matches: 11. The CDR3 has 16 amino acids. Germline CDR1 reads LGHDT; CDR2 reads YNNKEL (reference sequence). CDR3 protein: CASSPPGGVFPNEQFF. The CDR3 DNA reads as TGTGCCAGCAGCCCACCAGGGGGCGTGTTTCCCAATGAGCAGTTCTTC.

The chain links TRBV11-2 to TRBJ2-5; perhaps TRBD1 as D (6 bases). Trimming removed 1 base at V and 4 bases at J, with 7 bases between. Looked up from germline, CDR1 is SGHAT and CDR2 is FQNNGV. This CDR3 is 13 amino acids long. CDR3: CASSLGGRETQYF. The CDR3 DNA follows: TGTGCCAGCAGCTTAGGGGGGCGAGAGACCCAGTACTTC. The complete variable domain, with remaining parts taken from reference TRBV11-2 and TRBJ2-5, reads EAGVAQSPRYKIIEKRQSVAFWCNPISGHATLYWYQQILGQGPKLLIQFQNNGVVDDSQLPKDRFSAERLKGVDSTLKIQPAKLEDSAVYLCASSLGGRETQYFGPGTRLLVL.

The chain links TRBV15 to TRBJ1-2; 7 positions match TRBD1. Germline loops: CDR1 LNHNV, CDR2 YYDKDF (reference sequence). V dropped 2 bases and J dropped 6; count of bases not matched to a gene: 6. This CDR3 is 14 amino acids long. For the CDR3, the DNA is TGTGCCACCAGCAGATCCAGGGGGAAGCATGGCTACACCTTC. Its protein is CATSRSRGKHGYTF.

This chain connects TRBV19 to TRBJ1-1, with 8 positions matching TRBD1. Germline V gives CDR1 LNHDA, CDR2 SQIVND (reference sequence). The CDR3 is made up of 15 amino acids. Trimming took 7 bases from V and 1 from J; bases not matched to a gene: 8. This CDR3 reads CASTPDREKNTEAFF. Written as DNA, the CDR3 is TGTGCCAGTACCCCGGACAGGGAAAAGAACACTGAAGCTTTCTTT.

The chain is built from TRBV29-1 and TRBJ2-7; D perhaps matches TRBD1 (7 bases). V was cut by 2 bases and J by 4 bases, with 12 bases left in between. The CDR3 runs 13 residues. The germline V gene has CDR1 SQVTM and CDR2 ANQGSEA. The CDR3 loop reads CSVETTGRYEQYF. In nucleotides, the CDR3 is TGCAGCGTTGAAACGACAGGGAGGTACGAGCAGTACTTC.

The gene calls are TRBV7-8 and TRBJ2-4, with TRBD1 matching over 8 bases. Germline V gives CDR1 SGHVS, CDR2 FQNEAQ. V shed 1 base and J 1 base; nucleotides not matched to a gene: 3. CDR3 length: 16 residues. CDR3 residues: CASSLGTGLAKNIQYF. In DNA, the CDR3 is TGTGCCAGCAGCTTAGGGACAGGGCTTGCCAAAAACATTCAGTACTTC.

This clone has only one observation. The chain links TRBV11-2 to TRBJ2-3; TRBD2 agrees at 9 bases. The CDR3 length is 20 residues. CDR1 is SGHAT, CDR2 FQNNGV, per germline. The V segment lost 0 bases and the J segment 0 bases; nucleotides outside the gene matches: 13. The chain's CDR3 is CASSLDPFSGGVTSTDTQYF. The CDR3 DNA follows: TGTGCCAGCAGCTTAGATCCTTTTAGCGGGGGAGTGACTAGCACAGATACGCAGTATTTT.

In nucleotides, the CDR3 is TGTGCCAGTAGTGTTAGTGGAAGGGGTCATTCGAACACTGAAGCTTTCTTT. As protein: CASSVSGRGHSNTEAFF. The V gene is TRBV19, the J gene TRBJ1-1, with TRBD1 as a possible D gene (5 bases). V shed 5 bases and J shed 1 base, with 20 bases lying between them. This CDR3 is built from 17 residues. Germline values: CDR1 LNHDA, CDR2 SQIVND (reference sequence).

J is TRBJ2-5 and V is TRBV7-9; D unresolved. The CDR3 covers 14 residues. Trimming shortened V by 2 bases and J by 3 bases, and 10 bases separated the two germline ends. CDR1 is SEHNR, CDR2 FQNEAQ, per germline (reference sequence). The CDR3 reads CASSLKFREETQYF. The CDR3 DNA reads TGTGCCAGCAGCTTAAAGTTTAGAGAAGAGACCCAGTACTTC.

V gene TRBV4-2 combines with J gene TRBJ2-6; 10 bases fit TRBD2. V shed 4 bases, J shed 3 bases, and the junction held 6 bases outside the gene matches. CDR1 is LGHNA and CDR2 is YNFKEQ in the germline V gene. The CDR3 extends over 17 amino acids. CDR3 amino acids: CASSPTLAGRGANVLTF. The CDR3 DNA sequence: TGTGCCAGCAGCCCAACACTAGCGGGGCGTGGGGCCAACGTCCTGACTTTC.

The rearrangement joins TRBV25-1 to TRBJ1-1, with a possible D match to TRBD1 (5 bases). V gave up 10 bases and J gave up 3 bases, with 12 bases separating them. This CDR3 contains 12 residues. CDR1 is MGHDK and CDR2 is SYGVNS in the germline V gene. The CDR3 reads CATRAPYTEAFF. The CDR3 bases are TGTGCCACCAGGGCCCCTTACACTGAAGCTTTCTTT.

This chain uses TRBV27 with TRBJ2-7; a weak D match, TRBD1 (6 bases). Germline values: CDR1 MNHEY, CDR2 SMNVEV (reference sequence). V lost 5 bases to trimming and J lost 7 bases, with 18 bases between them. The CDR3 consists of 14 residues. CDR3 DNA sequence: TGTGCCAGCAGTGGTGTCCCAGACAGGCTAGAGCAGTACTTC. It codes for CASSGVPDRLEQYF.

CDR3 amino acids: CASSVGGTYEQYF. DNA for the CDR3: TGTGCCAGCAGTGTGGGGGGAACCTACGAGCAGTACTTC. V is TRBV28 and J is TRBJ2-7, with D maybe TRBD2 (6 bases). This CDR3 has 13 amino acids. V lost 5 bases and J lost 2, with 10 bases in between. Germline CDR1 reads MDHEN; CDR2 reads SYDVKM.